The present T cell receptor (beta chain) was sequenced within a study of blood T cell repertoires in COVID-19. Overall study context: From the United States, Italy and Spain came samples of acute and convalescent COVID-19. PBMCs, B-cell-depleted T cells, or T cells were the source of the cDNA or gDNA that made up the material.

The germline V gene encodes CDR1 LNHNV and CDR2 YYDKDF (reference sequence). V lost 3 bases and J lost 2; bases outside the gene matches: 7. The CDR3 covers 15 residues. Original methodology: Reference gene primer amplification in the assay estimated nucleated cell counts. Clones were read by immunoSEQ multiplex PCR, and TCRdb kept only the in-frame ones, dropping some. That table is the source of V, J and clone size, and D and trimming were worked out from the DNA. Of about 130,000 clones listed, around 80% were seen once; the top ten hold roughly 11%. The sequencing sample was made of peripheral blood. The rearrangement joins TRBV15 to TRBJ2-7; the match to TRBD2 covers 7 bases. The source is a man in his sixties who had recovered from COVID-19. CDR3: CATSSVGGVPYEQYF. The CDR3 nucleotides read TGTGCCACCAGCAGTGTGGGAGGGGTCCCCTACGAGCAGTACTTC.